In this sample, the clone carrying this T cell receptor (beta chain) turned up many times. Antigen unknown. Sample time point: persistent/refractory GD, antithyroid drugs over 5 years with positive TRAb. The TCR library used RNA extracted from PBMCs. This record belongs to a study of regulatory T cells in long-lasting Graves disease. The study's findings and limits: Persistent disease exhibited a predilection for TRBV28, TRBJ1-2 and TRBJ2-5. Few sampled subjects may have lowered accuracy. Persistent Graves' patients possessed reduced TCR diversity relative to recently diagnosed ones.

Building of the TCR beta libraries involved iRepertoire HTBI primers and Arm-PCR of CDR3 regions. MiXCR, run by TCRdb on the multiplex PCR reads, gives a single entry per CDR3 protein. The sample contains about 460,000 distinct CDR3 sequences, approximately 23% of which appear only once. Trimming took 2 bases from V and 4 from J, leaving 15 bases between them. Germline loops: CDR1 MDHEN, CDR2 SYDVKM. The CDR3 is 15 residues long. The sequenced sample was peripheral blood mononuclear cells (PBMCs), obtained when the disease was refractory, from a patient treated with antithyroid drugs. The TCR originated in a female donor with Graves disease. The chain recombines TRBV28 with TRBJ2-7, with D uncertain. CDR3 sequence reads: CASSLGSPTNYEQYF. Here the CDR3 DNA reads TGTGCCAGCAGTTTAGGCTCACCTACGAATTACGAGCAGTACTTC.